This passage covers 7 T cell receptor beta chains from one sample sequenced in a study of T cells in Graves' hyperthyroidism and ophthalmopathy. Amplification targeted TCR beta CDR3 regions from RNA transcripts. The HTBI primer set drove a first-round RT-PCR of the TCR CDR3. Each CDR3 protein is one row after TCRdb ran MiXCR on the multiplex PCR reads. The sample contains roughly 750,000 distinct CDR3 sequences, about a sixth of which appear only once. Sequencing used blood. These receptors were collected from a man younger than 35 with Graves' hyperthyroidism.

This clonotype occurred a few times. The chain couples TRBV6-1 to TRBJ2-5; 7 bases align to TRBD2. With 5 bases clipped from V and 8 bases from J, the junction kept 8 bases outside the gene matches. This CDR3 contains 13 residues. Germline CDR1 MNHNS, CDR2 SASEGT. The CDR3 is CASSKSGIRTQYF. The CDR3 DNA sequence: TGTGCCAGCAGTAAAAGCGGGATCCGTACCCAGTACTTC.

This clonotype was counted a few times. The chain is built from TRBV19 and TRBJ2-3; 8 bases fit TRBD1. This CDR3 spans 15 amino acids. The V and J ends lost 5 bases and 0 bases, in that order; junction bases with no gene match: 4. In germline, CDR1 is LNHDA, CDR2 SQIVND (reference sequence). The CDR3 DNA sequence: TGTGCCAGTAGTGAACGGGACAGGAGCACAGATACGCAGTATTTT. Translated, it gives CASSERDRSTDTQYF.

The CDR3 DNA is TGTGCCAGCAGTTTGACAGACCTTGGGCGTGGCTACACCTTC. Translating gives CASSLTDLGRGYTF. The gene calls are TRBV7-9 and TRBJ1-2; tentative D call: TRBD1 (5 bases). The CDR3 has 14 amino acids. CDR1 is SEHNR and CDR2 is FQNEAQ in the germline V gene (reference sequence). V was clipped by 6 bases and J by 7 bases, with 18 bases between them.

There are many counts of this clonotype. The V call is TRBV18, the J call TRBJ1-1, with D uncertain. The CDR3 length is 13 residues. Per germline, CDR1 KGHSH and CDR2 LQKENI. Trimming shortened V by 1 base and J by 1 base, and 4 bases separated the two germline ends. CDR3: CASSPQKNTEAFF. In DNA form, the CDR3 reads TGTGCCAGCTCACCACAGAAGAACACTGAAGCTTTCTTT.

This clonotype was counted a few times. The V and J genes are TRBV7-2 and TRBJ2-7; D is tentatively TRBD1 or TRBD2 (5 bases each). The germline V and J ends were trimmed by 5 bases and 3 bases, with 17 bases remaining between them. CDR3 size: 15 residues. Germline V gene data show CDR1 as SGHTA and CDR2 as FQGNSA. CDR3 nucleotide sequence: TGTGCCAGCAGCCGAGGGCAGGGTCAATTCTACGAGCAGTACTTC. This codes for CASSRGQGQFYEQYF.

There are a few counts of this clonotype. The chain is built from TRBV30 and TRBJ2-7; 10 nucleotides agree with TRBD2. Germline V gene data show CDR1 as GTSNPN and CDR2 as SVGIG (reference sequence). V shed 2 bases, J shed 1 base, and the junction held 8 bases outside the gene matches. The CDR3 consists of 16 residues. CDR3 sequence: CAWSLLAGPQSYEQYF. DNA for the CDR3: TGTGCCTGGAGTCTACTAGCGGGACCCCAATCCTACGAGCAGTACTTC.

This clonotype has only a few counts. This chain connects TRBV4-1 to TRBJ2-2, with D hard to call. Trimming pared 0 bases from V and 2 bases from J, leaving 10 bases between. CDR1 and CDR2 (germline): MGHRA, YSYEKL. This CDR3 spans 16 amino acids. This CDR3 is CASSQDGNTNTGELFF. As DNA, the CDR3 is TGCGCCAGCAGCCAAGATGGGAACACCAACACCGGGGAGCTGTTTTTT.